This T cell receptor beta chain originates from a study of monozygotic twins with inflammatory bowel disease. Study findings and constraints: It was in IBD patients that TCRbeta diversity (inverse Simpson) was lower than in healthy co-twins. Added variability in patient repertoires may stem from differing immunosuppressive treatments.

Germline-derived CDR1 and CDR2 are KGHDR and SFDVKD. The CDR3 totals 13 residues. Comment on this clonotype: Its specificity is unknown.

Using the 5' RACE reads, TCRdb records one entry per CDR3 protein without DNA. This repertoire includes roughly 150,000 distinct CDR3 sequences. This chain links TRBV24-1 with TRBJ2-3; TCRdb's D gene call, TRBD2, goes unchecked for lack of DNA. The TCR was taken from a human donor with ulcerative colitis or Crohn's disease, or a healthy co-twin of an affected twin (not recorded which). The sample comprised blood. CDR3 loop: CATSGLAGDTQYF.